Presented here are 2 T cell receptor beta chains from one specimen sequenced in a study of CD8 T cells in ankylosing spondylitis. TCRdb itself ran the 5' RACE reads through MiXCR, one entry per CDR3 protein. The sample carries about 250,000 distinct CDR3 sequences, about a sixth recorded once. Material for sequencing was blood, either unsorted or a sorted T cell fraction (not recorded which). These receptors all come from a male donor with ankylosing spondylitis or in good health (not recorded which).

The V call is TRBV20-1, the J call TRBJ2-3, with D possibly matching TRBD2 (5 bases). V was pared by 6 bases and J by 5 bases, with 27 bases between. Germline CDR1 is DFQATT and CDR2 is SNEGSKA (reference sequence). This CDR3 comprises 17 residues. Here the CDR3 reads CSAAPTGLARKEDTQYF. The CDR3 coding sequence is TGCAGTGCCGCCCCTACCGGGCTAGCCCGTAAGGAAGATACGCAGTATTTT.

The sample holds a few counts of this clonotype. The rearrangement joins TRBV9 to TRBJ2-7; 9 nucleotides match TRBD2. The germline V gene encodes CDR1 SGDLS and CDR2 YYNGEE. This CDR3 has 17 amino acids. J was trimmed by 5 bases and V by 0 bases; bases with no gene match: 12. CDR3 loop: CASSVDGGGTSWDEQYF. CDR3 DNA sequence: TGTGCCAGCAGCGTAGATGGAGGTGGGACTAGCTGGGACGAGCAGTACTTC.